This TCR beta chain was sequenced for a study of T cell responses to AZD1222 COVID-19 vaccine. Broader study findings: Two doses of AZD1222 preceded a rise in Spike-specific TCR breadth and depth.

Clones were sequenced by immunoSEQ multiplex PCR, and TCRdb holds only the in-frame ones, with some missing. The table shows some 150,000 clones, with 88% occurring only once. Trimming pared 4 bases from V and 7 bases from J, leaving 12 bases between. The CDR3 spans 14 residues. From germline, CDR1 is SGHRS and CDR2 YFSETQ. With respect to this clone: The antigen is not known.

Sample: peripheral blood, taken on day 0 of AZD1222 vaccination. The J gene is TRBJ1-6, the V gene TRBV5-1; D is possibly TRBD1 (6 bases). This sequence originates from an adult in good health. As DNA, the CDR3 is TGCGCCAGCAGCAACAGGGTCGACAATTCACCCCTCCACTTT. Amino acids: CASSNRVDNSPLHF.